One and the same sample provided the 8 T cell receptor beta chains below, sequenced in a study of blood T cell repertoires in COVID-19. Using immunoSEQ multiplex PCR, the repertoire was profiled, and TCRdb retains in-frame clones only, with some absent. The sample records about 64,000 clones, around 86% being singletons. The sample consisted of peripheral blood. The receptors stem from a man aged 40-49 years with acute or convalescent COVID-19.

This rearrangement joins TRBV30 to TRBJ1-6, with 11 nucleotides matching TRBD1. Germline CDR1 reads GTSNPN; CDR2 reads SVGIG (reference sequence). This CDR3 contains 14 residues. With V trimmed by 3 bases and J by 9 bases, 4 bases remained unmatched. CDR3 protein: CAWRGTGGISPLHF. DNA for the CDR3: TGTGCCTGGAGGGGGACAGGGGGGATTTCACCCCTCCACTTT.

The CDR3 is CASSYAGQPNEKLFF. The CDR3 coding sequence is TGCGCCAGCAGCTACGCGGGACAGCCAAATGAAAAACTGTTTTTT. This sequence joins TRBV5-1 and TRBJ1-4; 7 bases match TRBD1. V was clipped by 3 bases and J by 5 bases; unmatched bases: 7. The germline V gene has CDR1 SGHRS and CDR2 YFSETQ. This CDR3 comprises 15 residues.

This chain connects TRBV29-1 to TRBJ2-3; 9 nucleotides agree with TRBD1. The CDR3 covers 14 residues. Germline CDR1 is SQVTM and CDR2 is ANQGSEA. DNA for the CDR3: TGCAGTACCAGGGACAGGGAAGGGATAGATACGCAGTATTTT. The encoded protein is CSTRDREGIDTQYF.

J is TRBJ1-2 and V is TRBV7-2; no clear D. The CDR3 is 13 amino acids. The V and J ends lost 2 bases and 7 bases respectively, with 11 bases between them. Looked up from germline, CDR1 is SGHTA and CDR2 is FQGNSA. DNA of the CDR3: TGTGCCAGCAGCTTACGACCACAGTCTGGCTACACCTTC. The encoded protein is CASSLRPQSGYTF.

The rearrangement joins TRBV4-1 to TRBJ1-1, with 12 nucleotides matching TRBD1. Per the germline V gene, CDR1 is MGHRA and CDR2 is YSYEKL. The CDR3 has 16 amino acids. V was pared by 3 bases and J by 5 bases, with 7 bases of the junction left unmatched. The CDR3: CASSQRDRGRGTEAFF. CDR3 sequence (DNA): TGCGCCAGCAGCCAGAGGGACAGGGGGCGAGGGACTGAAGCTTTCTTT.

V gene TRBV9 combines with J gene TRBJ2-1; possible D gene TRBD2, 6 bases. Germline loops: CDR1 SGDLS, CDR2 YYNGEE. Trimming took 2 bases from V and 9 from J, leaving 18 bases between them. The CDR3 totals 15 residues. The CDR3 DNA sequence: TGTGCCAGCAGCGTGTACGGGGGTTACAACGGTGAGCAGTTCTTC. As protein: CASSVYGGYNGEQFF.

J is TRBJ2-7 and V is TRBV11-2; 7 nucleotides align to TRBD2. This CDR3 region has 13 residues. Germline V gives CDR1 SGHAT, CDR2 FQNNGV. After removal of 3 bases from V and 3 bases from J, the junction contained 2 bases not matched to a gene. The CDR3 reads CASSFGDYYEQYF. Here the CDR3 DNA reads TGTGCCAGCAGCTTCGGGGACTACTACGAGCAGTACTTC.

The V call is TRBV5-4, the J call TRBJ2-3, with D possibly TRBD1 on 7 matching bases. CDR1 SGHNT and CDR2 YYREEE come from the germline V gene (reference sequence). This CDR3 contains 14 residues. Between the trimmed V and J ends, which lost 4 bases and 0 bases, there was a span of 9 bases. CDR3 sequence (DNA): TGTGCCAGCAGCCCAGGGGGGAGCACAGATACGCAGTATTTT. Translating it yields CASSPGGSTDTQYF.